This T cell receptor (beta chain) emerged from a study of blood T cell repertoires in COVID-19. Germline CDR1 SGHRS, CDR2 YFSETQ. V gave up 1 base and J gave up 0 bases, with 8 bases separating them. The CDR3 is 15 amino acids. The assay was immunoSEQ multiplex PCR, and TCRdb's table has in-frame clones only and misses some. Seen here are about 320,000 clones, roughly 85% observed once, and the top ten hold 7.2%. V and J are TRBV5-1 and TRBJ1-3; D gene unclear. The sequencing sample was made of peripheral blood. This sequence was found in a human donor in a cohort sampled during active COVID-19. The CDR3 here is CASSLLEFSGNTIYF. The CDR3 coding sequence is TGCGCCAGCAGCTTGTTGGAGTTCTCTGGAAACACCATATATTTT.